These 17 T cell receptor beta chains originate from one sample sequenced in a study of T-cell memory formation after mild COVID-19 (dated by TCRdb to the early 2020s). The library came from 5' RACE. The instrument was an Illumina NovaSeq 6000. The public reads were quality trimmed at Q25 with fastp and then assembled into clones with MiXCR by TCRdb, keeping productive beta chains. Duplicate CDR3 protein sequences are folded into a single record with the most common DNA and genes. Across this sample there are 100,000 to 150,000 distinct CDR3 sequences, with about 6.5% seen only once. The ten most abundant clones make up approximately 2% of the sample. Material: PBMCs or a T cell subset sorted from them (not recorded which). These receptors were taken from an adult woman who had mild COVID-19 (a few samples of this study predate the infection). The sample titles of this study are shuffled in the database, so cell type and time point are left out; the donor was told from shared clones.

This clonotype was observed a few times. The V call is TRBV12-3 or TRBV12-4, the J call TRBJ1-5, with 7 nucleotides matching TRBD1. The V segment lost 6 bases and the J segment 0 bases; nucleotides outside the gene matches: 5. This CDR3 has 15 amino acids. CDR3 nucleotides: TGTGCCAGCAGCCCAGGGGGTAATAGCAATCAGCCCCAGCATTTT. This codes for CASSPGGNSNQPQHF.

Only a few counts were recorded for this clonotype. The chain carries TRBV5-5 and TRBJ2-7, with D tentatively TRBD2 (5 bases). The CDR3 is made up of 17 amino acids. Germline V gives CDR1 SGHKS, CDR2 YYEKEE (reference sequence). V lost 2 bases and J lost 4, with 22 bases in between. CDR3 sequence reads: CASSFRSGSGWAYEQYF. Here the CDR3 DNA reads TGTGCCAGCAGCTTCCGGTCGGGATCGGGGTGGGCATACGAGCAGTACTTC.

In its sample, this clonotype was seen a few times. The chain is built from TRBV29-1 and TRBJ2-5; TRBD1 aligns across 8 bases. Germline values: CDR1 SQVTM, CDR2 ANQGSEA. With 7 bases clipped from V and 5 bases from J, the junction kept 3 bases outside the gene matches. This CDR3 contains 11 residues. CDR3 protein: CSANRGETQYF. The DNA of the CDR3 is TGCAGCGCAAACAGGGGGGAGACCCAGTACTTC.

J is TRBJ1-2 and V is TRBV9; 11 bases are a match to TRBD1. V dropped 0 bases and J dropped 6; count of bases not matched to a gene: 10. The CDR3 is 17 amino acids. Germline V gene sequence: CDR1 SGDLS, CDR2 YYNGEE. CDR3 DNA: TGTGCCAGCAGCGTAGTCGTGAGGAGGACAGGGGGCGATGGCTACACCTTC. Residues: CASSVVVRRTGGDGYTF.

This clonotype was counted at least ten times. The gene calls are TRBV21-1 and TRBJ2-5; TRBD1 is taken as the D call from the table, unchecked against the DNA. TRBV21-1 is recorded as a pseudogene. The CDR3 covers 15 residues. Here the CDR3 reads CARGTGGDRQETQYF. CDR3 nucleotide sequence: TGTGCCAGGGGGACAGGGGGCGACCGACAAGAGACCCAGTACTTC.

V usage is TRBV7-2 and J usage is TRBJ2-3; a possible D gene is TRBD2 (5 bases). The CDR3 length is 17 residues. Trimming cost V 1 base and J 2 bases, with 16 bases left between them. Germline V lookup: CDR1 SGHTA, CDR2 FQGNSA. CDR3 sequence (DNA): TGTGCCAGCAGCTTAGATCTCCTAGCCGGTTACACAGATACGCAGTATTTT. Translated: CASSLDLLAGYTDTQYF.

This clonotype occurred many times. The chain couples TRBV7-2 to TRBJ1-5; D possibly corresponds to TRBD1 (5 bases). Germline V gives CDR1 SGHTA, CDR2 FQGNSA. The V gene lost 3 bases and the J gene lost 6 bases, with 15 bases spanning the gap. The CDR3 runs 15 residues. The CDR3 sequence is CASSFDTGRGQPQHF. CDR3 bases: TGTGCCAGCAGCTTCGACACGGGGCGCGGTCAGCCCCAGCATTTT.

This clonotype was observed a handful of times. The gene calls are TRBV12-3 or TRBV12-4 and TRBJ2-1, with 12 positions matching TRBD2. The CDR3 is 18 residues long. J gave up 10 bases and V 4 bases, and 17 bases lay outside the gene matches. CDR3 amino acids: CASSSPSRLAGEIGEQFF. The CDR3 region has the DNA TGTGCCAGCAGTTCCCCCTCCCGACTAGCGGGAGAAATTGGGGAGCAGTTCTTC.

This clonotype showed up many times. This chain links TRBV10-3 with TRBJ2-1; tentative D call: TRBD1 (6 bases). Germline V lookup: CDR1 ENHRY, CDR2 SYGVKD. This CDR3 region has 14 residues. Between the trimmed V and J ends, which lost 3 bases and 4 bases, there was a span of 10 bases. The CDR3 nucleotides are TGTGCCATCAGTGATCAAGACAGGTACAATGAGCAGTTCTTC. It translates to CAISDQDRYNEQFF.

By sample fraction, this clonotype is medium-sized. J is TRBJ1-5 and V is TRBV4-2; 8 bases fit TRBD1. V lost 2 bases to trimming and J lost 7 bases; unmatched junction nucleotides: 7. There are 15 residues in the CDR3. Germline-derived CDR1 and CDR2 are LGHNA and YNFKEQ. This CDR3 is CASSQTDRGRQPQHF. CDR3 in DNA: TGTGCCAGCAGCCAAACTGACAGGGGAAGACAGCCCCAGCATTTT.

A few counts support this clonotype. The chain employs TRBV7-9 and TRBJ2-3; a possible D gene is TRBD2 (5 bases). Per the germline V gene, CDR1 is SEHNR and CDR2 is FQNEAQ (reference sequence). The V and J ends lost 5 bases and 4 bases respectively, with 13 bases between them. The CDR3 spans 14 residues. The CDR3 DNA reads TGTGCCAGCAGCGATTCAACTAGTTCAGATACGCAGTATTTT. Encoded protein: CASSDSTSSDTQYF.

The V and J genes are TRBV5-1 and TRBJ2-2; 9 nucleotides line up with TRBD1. Germline CDR1 reads SGHRS; CDR2 reads YFSETQ. CDR3 length: 16 residues. The ends lost 0 bases at V and 6 bases at J; junction bases unmatched: 6. The CDR3 reads CASSLAGTGISGELFF. In nucleotides, the CDR3 is TGCGCCAGCAGCTTGGCCGGGACAGGGATCTCCGGGGAGCTGTTTTTT. The variable domain in full, completed from reference TRBV5-1 and TRBJ2-2, reads KAGVTQTPRYLIKTRGQQVTLSCSPISGHRSVSWYQQTPGQGLQFLFEYFSETQRNKGNFPGRFSGRQFSNSRSEMNVSTLELGDSALYLCASSLAGTGISGELFFGEGSRLTVL.

The chain combines TRBV7-2 with TRBJ1-3; a weak D match, TRBD1 (6 bases). The CDR3 length is 15 residues. V dropped 2 bases and J dropped 4 bases, with 12 bases sitting between them. Germline V gene data show CDR1 as SGHTA and CDR2 as FQGNSA. This CDR3 reads CASSLLDSAGNTIYF. CDR3 coding DNA: TGTGCCAGCAGCTTACTGGACAGCGCAGGAAACACCATATATTTT.

This clonotype was seen only a few times. The chain is built from TRBV5-1 and TRBJ1-4; no reliable D call. With 2 bases removed from V and 3 bases from J, the gap between germline ends came to 8 bases. CDR3 size: 14 residues. Looked up from germline, CDR1 is SGHRS and CDR2 is YFSETQ. CDR3 sequence reads: CASSLGSANEKLFF. CDR3 DNA: TGCGCCAGCAGCTTAGGGTCAGCTAATGAAAAACTGTTTTTT. The complete variable domain, with remaining parts taken from reference TRBV5-1 and TRBJ1-4, reads KAGVTQTPRYLIKTRGQQVTLSCSPISGHRSVSWYQQTPGQGLQFLFEYFSETQRNKGNFPGRFSGRQFSNSRSEMNVSTLELGDSALYLCASSLGSANEKLFFGSGTQLSVL.

This chain joins TRBV29-1 and TRBJ2-3; D is possibly TRBD1 (6 bases). CDR1 is SQVTM and CDR2 is ANQGSEA in the germline V gene. Trimming removed 7 bases at V and 0 bases at J, with 17 bases between. The CDR3 length is 15 residues. In DNA, the CDR3 is TGCAGCGCCCGGGACACACAAACTAGCACAGATACGCAGTATTTT. Protein: CSARDTQTSTDTQYF.

This clonotype showed up just a few times. The J gene is TRBJ1-1, the V gene TRBV11-1; TRBD1 aligns across 7 bases. The CDR3 is made up of 18 amino acids. V lost 4 bases to trimming and J lost 0 bases; unmatched junction nucleotides: 14. Germline assignment: CDR1 SGHAT and CDR2 FQDESV (reference sequence). This CDR3 is CASSSQGRRGIMNTEAFF. As DNA, the CDR3 is TGTGCCAGCAGCTCACAGGGGAGGCGGGGAATAATGAACACTGAAGCTTTCTTT. The full variable domain, rest sourced from reference TRBV11-1 and TRBJ1-1, is EAEVAQSPRYKITEKSQAVAFWCDPISGHATLYWYRQILGQGPELLVQFQDESVVDDSQLPKDRFSAERLKGVDSTLKIQPAELGDSAMYLCASSSQGRRGIMNTEAFFGQGTRLTVV.

The chain employs TRBV6-5 and TRBJ1-6; D is unresolved. V lost 4 bases and J lost 13, with 14 bases in between. Germline V gene sequence: CDR1 MNHEY, CDR2 SVGAGI. This CDR3 spans 13 amino acids. In nucleotides, the CDR3 is TGTGCCAGCAGTTCCGAACATGGATTCCCCCTCCACTTT. It encodes CASSSEHGFPLHF.